This T cell receptor (beta chain) was captured by sequencing in a study of cytomegalovirus exposure and HLA in healthy donors. Study-level points and caveats: Investigators reported 150 to 200 TCR beta chains as tied to cytomegalovirus. According to a later analysis, TCR clusters from the first cohort tended to co-occur in the 120 or so validation repertoires.

Per germline, CDR1 SGDLS and CDR2 YYNGEE. V shed 2 bases and J shed 5 bases, with 9 bases lying between them. This CDR3 comprises 13 residues. The donors were members of the roughly 120-subject validation cohort (separate from the approximately 670-subject first cohort). Using immunoSEQ multiplex PCR, the repertoire was profiled, and TCRdb retains in-frame clones only, with some absent. Among roughly 130,000 clones listed, about nine tenths were seen once. As concerns this clone: Its antigen remains unknown.

The chain has TRBV9 and TRBJ2-3, with D perhaps matching TRBD1 (6 bases). This receptor was taken from a man aged 30 to 45 in good health and CMV-seronegative. Sequencing was carried out using PBMCs. The CDR3 sequence: CASSVRGLDTQYF. CDR3 bases: TGTGCCAGCAGCGTTAGGGGGTTAGATACGCAGTATTTT.